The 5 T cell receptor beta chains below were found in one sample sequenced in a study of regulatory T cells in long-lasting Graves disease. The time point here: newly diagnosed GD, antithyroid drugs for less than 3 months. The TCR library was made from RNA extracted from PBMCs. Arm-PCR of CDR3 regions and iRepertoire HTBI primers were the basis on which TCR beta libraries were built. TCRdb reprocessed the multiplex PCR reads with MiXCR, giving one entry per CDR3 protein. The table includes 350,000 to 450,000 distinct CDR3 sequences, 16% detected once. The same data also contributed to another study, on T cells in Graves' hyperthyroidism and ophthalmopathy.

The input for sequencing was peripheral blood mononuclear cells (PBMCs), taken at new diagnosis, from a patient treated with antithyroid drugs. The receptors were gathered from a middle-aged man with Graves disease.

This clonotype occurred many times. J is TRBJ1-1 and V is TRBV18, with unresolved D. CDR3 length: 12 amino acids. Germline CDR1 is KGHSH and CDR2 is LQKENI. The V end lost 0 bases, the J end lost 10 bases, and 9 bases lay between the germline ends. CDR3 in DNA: TGTGCCAGCTCACCACCGACTGGAGGAGCTTTCTTT. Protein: CASSPPTGGAFF. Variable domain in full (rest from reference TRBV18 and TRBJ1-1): NAGVMQNPRHLVRRRGQEARLRCSPMKGHSHVYWYRQLPEEGLKFMVYLQKENIIDESGMPKERFSAEFPKEGPSILRIQQVVRGDSAAYFCASSPPTGGAFFGQGTRLTVV.

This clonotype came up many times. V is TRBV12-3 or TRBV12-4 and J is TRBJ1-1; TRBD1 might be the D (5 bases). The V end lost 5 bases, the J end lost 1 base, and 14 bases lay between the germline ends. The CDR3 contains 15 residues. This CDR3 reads CASSTRGISNTEAFF. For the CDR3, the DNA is TGTGCCAGCAGTACCCGGGGCATATCGAACACTGAAGCTTTCTTT.

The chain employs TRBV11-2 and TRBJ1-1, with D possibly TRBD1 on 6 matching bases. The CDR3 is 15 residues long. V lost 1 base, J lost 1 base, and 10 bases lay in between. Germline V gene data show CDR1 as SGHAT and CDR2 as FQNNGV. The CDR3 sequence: CASSLAGQTNTEAFF. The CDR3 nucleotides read TGTGCCAGCAGCTTAGCTGGACAGACGAACACTGAAGCTTTCTTT. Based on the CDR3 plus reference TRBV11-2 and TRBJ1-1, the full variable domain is EAGVAQSPRYKIIEKRQSVAFWCNPISGHATLYWYQQILGQGPKLLIQFQNNGVVDDSQLPKDRFSAERLKGVDSTLKIQPAKLEDSAVYLCASSLAGQTNTEAFFGQGTRLTVV.

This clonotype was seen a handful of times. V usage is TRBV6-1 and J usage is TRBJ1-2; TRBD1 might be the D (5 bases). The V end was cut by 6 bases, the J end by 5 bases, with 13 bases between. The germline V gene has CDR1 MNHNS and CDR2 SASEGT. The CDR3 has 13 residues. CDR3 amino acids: CASRMGTVYGYTF. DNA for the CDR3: TGTGCCAGCAGAATGGGGACGGTATATGGCTACACCTTC.

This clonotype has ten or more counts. CDR3 bases: TGCGCCAGCAGCTTAAAGACAGACACTGAAGCTTTCTTT. Translated: CASSLKTDTEAFF. The chain links TRBV5-1 to TRBJ1-1, with a weak D call TRBD1 (5 bases). The germline V gene encodes CDR1 SGHRS and CDR2 YFSETQ. This CDR3 comprises 13 residues. The V end was cut by 2 bases, the J end by 3 bases, with 8 bases between.